The 28 T cell receptor beta chains below all came from one sample that was sequenced in a study of early T cells in non-severe SARS-CoV-2 infection. TCRdb redid the calling of the 5' RACE reads with MiXCR, one entry per CDR3 protein. The table has tens of thousands of distinct CDR3 sequences, roughly 12% seen once. Sequencing was performed on whole blood, taken at baseline. The receptors here all came from an adult who was a healthcare worker with PCR-confirmed SARS-CoV-2 infection or an uninfected control (not recorded which).

This clonotype occurred a few times. In DNA form, the CDR3 reads TGTGCCAGCAGCCCTTCACAGGGGAACACCGGGGAGCTGTTTTTT. Its protein product is CASSPSQGNTGELFF. This chain connects TRBV7-2 to TRBJ2-2, with D maybe TRBD1 (6 bases). The germline V and J ends were trimmed by 5 bases and 1 base, with 11 bases remaining between them. The V gene's germline CDR1 is SGHTA and CDR2 FQGNSA. This CDR3 has 15 amino acids.

This clonotype was picked up a small number of times. The chain links TRBV18 to TRBJ1-5; no firm D call. V lost 3 bases and J 6 bases, leaving 15 bases between the germline ends. The CDR3 has 15 residues. Germline loops: CDR1 KGHSH, CDR2 LQKENI. The CDR3 DNA follows: TGTGCCAGCTCACCTCGGAGGGCTGAAGGTCAGCCCCAGCATTTT. It specifies CASSPRRAEGQPQHF.

This clonotype was counted between two and nine times. V is TRBV7-9 and J is TRBJ2-3; D possibly matches TRBD1 or TRBD2 (5 bases each). CDR1 and CDR2 (germline): SEHNR, FQNEAQ (reference sequence). V shed 0 bases and J shed 2 bases, with 6 bases lying between them. The CDR3 loop spans 14 amino acids. The CDR3, as DNA: TGTGCCAGCAGCTTAGCGGGGGTCACAGATACGCAGTATTTT. This sequence encodes CASSLAGVTDTQYF.

This sequence joins TRBV7-6 and TRBJ1-4; D unclear. CDR3 size: 14 residues. The germline V gene encodes CDR1 SGHVS and CDR2 FNYEAQ. Trimming removed 3 bases at V and 5 bases at J, with 10 bases between. The CDR3: CASSFVGGNEKLFF. CDR3 sequence (DNA): TGTGCCAGCAGCTTCGTAGGAGGGAATGAAAAACTGTTTTTT.

The count of this clonotype is one. The V call is TRBV5-1, the J call TRBJ2-5, with 7 bases aligning to TRBD2. Looked up from germline, CDR1 is SGHRS and CDR2 is YFSETQ. The CDR3 totals 16 residues. Trimming cost V 1 base and J 2 bases; bases outside gene matches: 8. CDR3 residues: CASSLFPAGLQETQYF. As DNA, the CDR3 is TGCGCCAGCAGCTTGTTCCCAGCGGGGCTTCAAGAGACCCAGTACTTC.

The V call is TRBV20-1, the J call TRBJ2-1, with 9 bases identical to TRBD2. This CDR3 spans 16 amino acids. Germline assignment: CDR1 DFQATT and CDR2 SNEGSKA (reference sequence). V was pared by 0 bases and J by 9 bases, with 12 bases of the junction left unmatched. The CDR3 loop is CSARDPKRGAYGEQFF. The CDR3 region has the DNA TGCAGTGCTAGAGACCCTAAGCGGGGGGCTTATGGTGAGCAGTTCTTC.

The rearrangement uses TRBV30 and TRBJ1-6; weak D call: TRBD1 (6 bases). The V end was cut by 4 bases, the J end by 7 bases, with 11 bases between. This CDR3 spans 13 amino acids. Germline V gene lookup returns CDR1 GTSNPN and CDR2 SVGIG (reference sequence). CDR3 residues: CAWTKGQNSPLHF. The DNA of the CDR3 is TGTGCCTGGACCAAAGGACAGAATTCACCCCTCCACTTT.

A few counts support this clonotype. The rearrangement joins TRBV20-1 to TRBJ2-5; 7 bases agree with TRBD1. The germline CDR1 and CDR2 sequences are DFQATT and SNEGSKA (reference sequence). The CDR3 length is 15 residues. V shed 3 bases, J shed 1 base, and the junction held 8 bases outside the gene matches. DNA of the CDR3: TGCAGTGCTAGCAGGGGGACACCGTCCCAAGAGACCCAGTACTTC. It translates to CSASRGTPSQETQYF.

The V call is TRBV7-2, the J call TRBJ1-2; 7 nucleotides match TRBD1. The CDR3 totals 15 residues. The ends lost 5 bases at V and 7 bases at J; junction bases unmatched: 13. CDR1 and CDR2 from the germline V gene are SGHTA and FQGNSA. CDR3 region: CASSPRTGGVRGYTF. The CDR3, as DNA: TGTGCCAGCAGCCCAAGGACAGGAGGGGTTCGTGGCTACACCTTC.

This clonotype came up a few times. This chain links TRBV10-3 with TRBJ1-5, with D maybe TRBD1 (5 bases). This CDR3 is built from 13 residues. The V and J ends lost 6 bases and 3 bases respectively, with 9 bases between them. Germline V gives CDR1 ENHRY, CDR2 SYGVKD. CDR3 loop: CAISPGYNQPQHF. Written as DNA, the CDR3 is TGTGCCATCAGCCCAGGGTACAATCAGCCCCAGCATTTT.

The rearrangement uses TRBV30 and TRBJ1-2; D might be TRBD1 (6 bases). CDR1 and CDR2 from the germline V gene are GTSNPN and SVGIG (reference sequence). V was cut by 5 bases and J by 8 bases, with 24 bases left in between. The CDR3 sequence is 15 residues long. The CDR3 reads CAWGGRWTADGGYTF. CDR3 in DNA: TGTGCCTGGGGCGGACGATGGACAGCCGATGGGGGCTACACCTTC. The full variable domain, completed using reference TRBV30 and TRBJ1-2, is SQTIHQWPATLVQPVGSPLSLECTVEGTSNPNLYWYRQAAGRGLQLLFYSVGIGQISSEVPQNLSASRPQDRQFILSSKKLLLSDSGFYLCAWGGRWTADGGYTFGSGTRLTVV.

This clonotype appeared a few times. The chain is built from TRBV20-1 and TRBJ1-1; perhaps TRBD1 as D (5 bases). The germline CDR1 and CDR2 sequences are DFQATT and SNEGSKA (reference sequence). This CDR3 region has 12 residues. V gave up 3 bases and J gave up 10 bases, with 15 bases separating them. The CDR3 loop is CSASDPAGRAFF. CDR3 coding DNA: TGCAGTGCTAGTGACCCGGCAGGGAGAGCTTTCTTT.

This clonotype turned up a few times. The chain combines TRBV18 with TRBJ2-1; D unresolved. Germline V gene sequence: CDR1 KGHSH, CDR2 LQKENI. This CDR3 is 13 amino acids long. Deletions cut 3 bases from V and 6 bases from J, with 9 bases between. The CDR3 coding sequence is TGTGCCAGCTCACCGATTTCCGGCAATGAGCAGTTCTTC. Translation: CASSPISGNEQFF.

In its sample, this clonotype was seen many times. The CDR3: CASSYAGTGNQPQHF. The DNA for the CDR3 is TGTGCCAGCAGTTACGCCGGGACAGGGAATCAGCCCCAGCATTTT. The chain couples TRBV6-5 to TRBJ1-5, with 9 bases matching TRBD1. V lost 2 bases, J lost 4 bases, and 3 bases stayed unmatched. This CDR3 has 15 residues. Per germline, CDR1 MNHEY and CDR2 SVGAGI.

In this sample, this clonotype turned up many times. The CDR3 loop reads CASSPVAGGWTGELFF. CDR3 DNA sequence: TGTGCCAGCAGTCCGGTAGCAGGGGGTTGGACCGGGGAGCTGTTTTTT. The rearrangement uses TRBV2 and TRBJ2-2; TRBD1 matches 7 bases. CDR1 is SNHLY and CDR2 is FYNNEI in the germline V gene. With V trimmed by 5 bases and J by 5 bases, 11 bases remained unmatched. The CDR3 covers 16 residues.

This clonotype was recorded a few times. V gene TRBV12-3 or TRBV12-4 combines with J gene TRBJ1-2; no firm D call. The CDR3 totals 14 residues. V lost 7 bases, J lost 7 bases, and 19 bases lay in between. CDR3 coding DNA: TGTGCCAGCATCCTGGACTCACATGGTGCTGGCTACACCTTC. This sequence encodes CASILDSHGAGYTF.

As for this clonotype: A read error may explain this, as a much larger clone is one base away. This chain uses TRBV10-2 with TRBJ2-3, with D hard to call. Germline loops: CDR1 WSHSY, CDR2 SAAADI. CDR3 size: 15 residues. The V end was cut by 10 bases, the J end by 3 bases, with 20 bases between. CDR3: CANKSRERLTDTQYF. For the CDR3, the DNA is TGCGCCAACAAATCCCGCGAGAGGTTGACAGATACGCAGTATTTT.

V is TRBV6-1 and J is TRBJ1-2; D remains ambiguous. Germline V gene lookup returns CDR1 MNHNS and CDR2 SASEGT. V gave up 4 bases and J gave up 4 bases, with 13 bases separating them. This CDR3 has 14 residues. CDR3 DNA sequence: TGTGCCAGCAGTGGAAGCGTGTCAGGCTATGGCTACACCTTC. This sequence encodes CASSGSVSGYGYTF.

This clonotype has a count of ten or more. J is TRBJ2-7 and V is TRBV7-2, with D perhaps TRBD1 (5 bases). The CDR3 covers 14 residues. Germline assignment: CDR1 SGHTA and CDR2 FQGNSA. Deletions cut 0 bases from V and 3 bases from J, with 9 bases between. CDR3 DNA sequence: TGTGCCAGCAGCTTAGCTGGGGCCCGCTACGAGCAGTACTTC. Amino acid sequence: CASSLAGARYEQYF.

This chain links TRBV5-1 with TRBJ2-7; a weak D match, TRBD2 (5 bases). Trimming removed 4 bases at V and 4 bases at J, with 15 bases between. Germline V gives CDR1 SGHRS, CDR2 YFSETQ. The length of the CDR3 is 14 residues. DNA for the CDR3: TGCGCCAGCAGCCCAGAGGGCAGTCGATACGAGCAGTACTTC. It specifies CASSPEGSRYEQYF.

The chain recombines TRBV20-1 with TRBJ2-3; 10 nucleotides match TRBD2. This CDR3 is built from 14 residues. Per germline, CDR1 DFQATT and CDR2 SNEGSKA (reference sequence). The ends lost 3 bases at V and 3 bases at J; junction bases unmatched: 3. DNA of the CDR3: TGCAGTGCTAGCGCTAGCGGGGGAACAGATACGCAGTATTTT. Translating it yields CSASASGGTDTQYF.

The V and J genes are TRBV6-2 or TRBV6-3 and TRBJ1-1, with TRBD1 as a possible D gene (5 bases). Germline V CDR1 and CDR2: MNHEY, SVGEGT. Deletions cut 0 bases from V and 4 bases from J, with 9 bases between. The CDR3 contains 14 residues. The DNA for the CDR3 is TGTGCCAGCAGTTACTCGACTGGGGGCACTGAAGCTTTCTTT. It codes for CASSYSTGGTEAFF.

This clonotype was detected only a few times. The chain carries TRBV18 and TRBJ2-7; D tentatively fits TRBD1 or TRBD2 (5 bases each). Germline assignment: CDR1 KGHSH and CDR2 LQKENI. V lost 0 bases, J lost 0 bases, and 12 bases lay in between. The CDR3 is made up of 16 amino acids. CDR3 sequence (DNA): TGTGCCAGCTCACCACCACCCGGGGCTAACTCCTACGAGCAGTACTTC. This encodes CASSPPPGANSYEQYF.

This chain uses TRBV5-1 with TRBJ1-2; D is perhaps TRBD1 (5 bases). V lost 4 bases, J lost 6 bases, and 19 bases lay in between. From germline, CDR1 is SGHRS and CDR2 YFSETQ. CDR3 length: 15 residues. This chain's CDR3 is CASSLTGTEFDGYTF. The CDR3 DNA follows: TGCGCCAGCAGCCTTACCGGGACGGAATTCGATGGCTACACCTTC.

This clonotype was seen many times. The chain uses TRBV20-1 and TRBJ2-5; 10 bases fit TRBD2. The length of the CDR3 is 12 residues. J gave up 5 bases and V 5 bases, and 2 bases lay outside the gene matches. Germline-derived CDR1 and CDR2 are DFQATT and SNEGSKA (reference sequence). The CDR3 reads CSAGGLAETQYF. For the CDR3, the DNA is TGCAGTGCTGGGGGACTAGCGGAGACCCAGTACTTC.

This clonotype was observed a handful of times. The chain employs TRBV12-3 or TRBV12-4 and TRBJ2-3; TRBD2 aligns across 8 bases. This CDR3 region has 14 residues. The J segment lost 4 bases and the V segment lost 6 bases, leaving 6 bases of the junction unmatched. The CDR3 sequence is CASSLLAAADTQYF. The CDR3 region has the DNA TGTGCCAGCAGCCTACTAGCGGCCGCAGATACGCAGTATTTT.

This sequence joins TRBV20-1 and TRBJ2-5; no firm D call. Germline assignment: CDR1 DFQATT and CDR2 SNEGSKA (reference sequence). The ends were cut back, 5 bases at V and 3 bases at J, with 7 bases in the middle. The CDR3 length is 11 residues. CDR3 sequence (DNA): TGCAGTGCTGACTTGGAAGAGACCCAGTACTTC. As protein: CSADLEETQYF.

This clonotype has more than one count but fewer than ten. The V gene is TRBV7-9, the J gene TRBJ2-7; D ambiguous. The CDR3 length is 14 residues. The V end was cut by 5 bases, the J end by 0 bases, with 11 bases between. Per germline, CDR1 SEHNR and CDR2 FQNEAQ (reference sequence). CDR3 DNA sequence: TGTGCCAGCAGCCCGAAGGGCAACTCCTACGAGCAGTACTTC. It specifies CASSPKGNSYEQYF.